The text below deals with one TCR beta chain. This clonotype has only a few counts. Its antigen remains undetermined. There are no base qualities to consult, and no much larger clone falls within one base. This sample was taken from a study of response to subunit inactivated influenza vaccine (dated 2018 in TCRdb). About the full investigation: Deep quantitative profiling of the T cell receptor repertoire was used in the study to follow responses to a trivalent subunit inactivated influenza vaccine.

Paper-wide results and their limitations: The authors suggested that each seasonal influenza vaccination may recruit only a limited number of new T cells.

The time point label, as the study defines it: around 47 days after influenza vaccine administration. Library generation was performed with RT-PCR. Data came from an Illumina HiSeq 2500. TCRdb itself trimmed the public reads at Q25 with fastp, ran MiXCR and retained productive beta chains. Each CDR3 protein gets just one entry, which takes the most common genes and DNA from the rows behind it. The sample table holds approximately 500,000 distinct CDR3 sequences, of which 10% to 15% were seen once. The top ten clones comprise roughly 13% of the sample. Including the terminal cysteine and phenylalanine, the CDR3 comprises 16 residues. Left in the record is the CDR3 DNA by itself, 48 bases read in frame from the first base. The germline V gene encodes CDR1 SGHRS and CDR2 YFSETQ. Ends trimmed: V by 4 bases, J by 2 bases; bases unmatched to a gene: 7.

The material was PBMCs from blood, obtained 40 to 50 days after vaccination. This chain is built from TRBV5-1 and TRBJ2-1; 9 nucleotides in the junction match TRBD1. This receptor was taken from a man aged 50 or older who received an inactivated influenza vaccine. Donor details come from another sample of the same person, matched by shared clones. The DNA is TGCGCCAGCAGCCTGACAGGGGGGGTCCCCTACAATGAGCAGTTCTTC. This sequence encodes CASSLTGGVPYNEQFF.